This T cell receptor (beta chain) is drawn from a study of blood T cell repertoires in COVID-19 (dated by TCRdb to the early 2020s). About the full investigation: Samples covering the acute and convalescent phases of COVID-19 were provided by collaborators in the United States, Italy and Spain. Where available, HLA class I and class II types were obtained from metadata supplied by the sample provider rather than from assay-based typing. A freely available public database, intended as a resource for researchers studying the immune response to SARS-CoV-2, is where the repertoires were released. The samples were drawn from the first 160 participants of the ongoing ImmuneRACE study and from 1,200 or so subjects provided by 6 global collaborators. The prospective study material was composed of cDNA or gDNA derived from T cells, B-cell-depleted T cells, or PBMCs. A de-identified subject ID, COVID-19 status, age in years and sex were almost always included in the sample metadata. Deeply sampled blood TCRbeta repertoires from subjects exposed to, actively infected with, or recovered from COVID-19 were included in the dataset. Broad study findings and their caveats: How much clinical and demographic metadata was included differed by source and by participant, and the metadata was provided uncurated.

The immunoSEQ Assay, a bias-controlled multiplex PCR, was used to amplify TCRbeta CDR3 regions from genomic DNA. The study's processing was this. The number of nucleated cells in each sample was estimated from the amplification of reference gene primers within the assay. Sequence reads were collapsed and filtered to measure the absolute abundance of every unique TCRbeta CDR3 rearrangement. Productive Simpson clonality was computed per sample as the square root of Simpson's diversity index over productive rearrangements. TCRdb stores this immuneACCESS table with in-frame sequences only. Part of the clones is absent; in the studies checked, under half of the shortfall reflects unresolved V genes, and no reason is known for the rest. For V, J and clone size, that table is used; D and trimming come from the DNA. The sample records approximately 120,000 clones, around 80% of which are singletons. Together, the top ten hold under 8% of the sample.

Per the germline V gene, MNHEY is the CDR1 and SVGAGI is the CDR2. The CDR3 contains 13 residues, cysteine and phenylalanine counted. Of the read, only the CDR3 DNA is kept; its 39 bases are in frame from base 1. V is clipped by 1 base and J by 6 bases, and the sequence between their germline boundaries is 10 bases long. On this clone itself: It lacks a known antigen. Within one base of it there is no much larger clone, and no base qualities were kept.

Collaborating institutions collected whole blood in K2EDTA tubes following their own protocols. For TCRbeta analysis, collaborator samples were shipped as frozen whole blood, as isolated PBMCs, or as DNA extracted from either sample type. Here the chain combines TRBV6-5 and TRBJ2-7, with no reliable assignment of the D segment. The sequencing sample was made of peripheral blood. This clonotype originated in a woman aged 80 or older with active or convalescent COVID-19. CDR3 region: CASSYYLLSEQYF. The DNA sequence follows: TGTGCCAGCAGTTACTACCTTCTAAGCGAGCAGTACTTC.